These 21 T cell receptor beta chains originate from one sample sequenced in a study of cytomegalovirus exposure and HLA in healthy donors. Libraries were prepared by immunoSEQ multiplex PCR; TCRdb keeps only in-frame clonotypes and omits some of them. The sample shows hundreds of thousands of clones, about 90% of them seen only once. Sequencing was performed on PBMCs. The receptor source for this set is a man between 18 and 35 years old in good health and CMV-seropositive.

V gene TRBV30 combines with J gene TRBJ1-3, with D possibly matching TRBD1 (6 bases). The V gene's germline CDR1 is GTSNPN and CDR2 SVGIG (reference sequence). The CDR3 totals 12 residues. V lost 6 bases and J 7 bases, leaving 13 bases between the germline ends. The CDR3 coding sequence is TGTGCCTGCCTAAGGGGGTCGAACACCATATATTTT. This translates into CACLRGSNTIYF.

This clone has a single count. This chain links TRBV5-1 with TRBJ2-1, with TRBD2 identical over 9 bases. The CDR3 extends over 17 amino acids. J lost 0 bases, V lost 3 bases, and 7 bases had no gene match. CDR1 and CDR2 from the germline V gene are SGHRS and YFSETQ. This CDR3 reads CASSYLGSGSSYNEQFF. The CDR3 DNA reads as TGCGCCAGCAGCTACCTGGGTAGCGGGAGCTCCTACAATGAGCAGTTCTTC. Variable domain in full (rest from reference TRBV5-1 and TRBJ2-1): KAGVTQTPRYLIKTRGQQVTLSCSPISGHRSVSWYQQTPGQGLQFLFEYFSETQRNKGNFPGRFSGRQFSNSRSEMNVSTLELGDSALYLCASSYLGSGSSYNEQFFGPGTRLTVL.

The chain carries TRBV15 and TRBJ1-2; 12 bases fit TRBD1. Germline assignment: CDR1 LNHNV and CDR2 YYDKDF (reference sequence). Germline trimming cut 1 base from V and 6 bases from J; bases unmatched to any gene: 9. The CDR3 covers 17 residues. The CDR3 DNA reads as TGTGCCACCAGCAGAGCACCCCGGGACAGGGGGCTGAATGGCTACACCTTC. Residues: CATSRAPRDRGLNGYTF.

The J gene is TRBJ1-4, the V gene TRBV10-3, with D perhaps matching TRBD1 (6 bases). The CDR3 totals 14 residues. Germline-derived CDR1 and CDR2 are ENHRY and SYGVKD. V lost 3 bases and J lost 5, with 10 bases in between. CDR3 loop: CAISEQGQNEKLFF. The CDR3 DNA reads as TGTGCCATCAGTGAACAAGGACAGAATGAAAAACTGTTTTTT.

The chain has TRBV30 and TRBJ2-7, with D hard to call. V dropped 4 bases and J dropped 2 bases, with 15 bases sitting between them. The CDR3 runs to 14 residues. CDR1 GTSNPN and CDR2 SVGIG come from the germline V gene (reference sequence). The DNA for the CDR3 is TGTGCCTGGAATTTCTTTCTCGGAGCCTACGAGCAGTACTTC. Its translation: CAWNFFLGAYEQYF.

The J gene is TRBJ1-5, the V gene TRBV27, with D tentatively TRBD1 (6 bases). Germline values: CDR1 MNHEY, CDR2 SMNVEV (reference sequence). The CDR3 runs to 14 residues. The V end lost 7 bases, the J end lost 8 bases, and 18 bases lay between the germline ends. DNA for the CDR3: TGTGCCAGCACTACGATCAGGGGAGGTGAGCCCCAGCATTTT. This codes for CASTTIRGGEPQHF.

The chain is built from TRBV6-1 and TRBJ2-7, with a weak D call TRBD1 (5 bases). V was pared by 3 bases and J by 2 bases, with 17 bases between. The germline CDR1 and CDR2 sequences are MNHNS and SASEGT. The CDR3 has 16 amino acids. The CDR3 nucleotides read TGTGCCAGCAGTGACCGCCCAGGGATCGAGACCTACGAGCAGTACTTC. Amino acid sequence: CASSDRPGIETYEQYF.

This rearrangement joins TRBV9 to TRBJ1-5; possibly TRBD1 for D (5 bases). Germline V gives CDR1 SGDLS, CDR2 YYNGEE. There are 14 residues in the CDR3. Trimming stripped 1 base from V and 9 bases from J, with 14 bases between. As DNA, the CDR3 is TGTGCCAGCAGCGTATCGGAGGGGACGGGGCCCCAGCATTTT. Protein sequence: CASSVSEGTGPQHF.

The chain couples TRBV2 to TRBJ1-2, with D possibly matching TRBD1 (6 bases). Germline V gives CDR1 SNHLY, CDR2 FYNNEI. This CDR3 spans 13 amino acids. Trimming left V 6 bases short and J 6 bases short, with 14 bases between. CDR3 loop: CASRTGTTNGYTF. The CDR3, as DNA: TGTGCCAGCAGAACCGGGACAACGAATGGCTACACCTTC.

This chain links TRBV28 with TRBJ1-2, with 8 bases fitting TRBD1. Germline CDR1 MDHEN, CDR2 SYDVKM. Losses at the gene ends were 4 bases for V and 1 base for J; bases not matched to a gene: 5. This CDR3 is 15 amino acids long. The CDR3, as DNA: TGTGCCAGCAGTTCAGCCGGACAGGGTAACTATGGCTACACCTTC. Encoded protein: CASSSAGQGNYGYTF.

The gene calls are TRBV7-9 and TRBJ1-2, with unresolved D. Germline CDR1 reads SEHNR; CDR2 reads FQNEAQ (reference sequence). This CDR3 has 16 residues. The germline V and J ends were trimmed by 0 bases and 6 bases, with 17 bases remaining between them. CDR3 sequence reads: CASSLARMGGENGYTF. The CDR3 bases are TGTGCCAGCAGCTTAGCGCGGATGGGCGGCGAGAATGGCTACACCTTC.

This clone was seen a handful of times. The chain uses TRBV18 and TRBJ1-1; D unresolved. V was clipped by 8 bases and J by 4 bases, with 14 bases between them. Per the germline V gene, CDR1 is KGHSH and CDR2 is LQKENI. The CDR3 extends over 13 amino acids. As DNA, the CDR3 is TGTGCCAGCCGCTCGGACGGGAGCACTGAAGCTTTCTTT. Amino acid sequence: CASRSDGSTEAFF.

The CDR3 protein is CASSLFWANEQFF. The CDR3 bases are TGTGCCAGCAGCTTATTTTGGGCGAATGAGCAGTTCTTC. This chain links TRBV7-9 with TRBJ2-1; D not resolved. Germline lookup yields CDR1 SEHNR and CDR2 FQNEAQ (reference sequence). V was shortened by 2 bases and J by 7 bases, with 9 bases between the two germline ends. CDR3 length: 13 residues.

The chain links TRBV4-3 to TRBJ2-7; possibly TRBD2 for D (6 bases). Trimming cost V 3 bases and J 0 bases, with 12 bases left between them. The CDR3 runs 15 residues. Germline V gene lookup returns CDR1 LGHNA and CDR2 YSLEER. The CDR3 DNA sequence: TGCGCCAGCAGCCAGGTAGCGGAGGGCTCCTACGAGCAGTACTTC. Protein product: CASSQVAEGSYEQYF.

This chain joins TRBV28 and TRBJ1-1; tentative D call: TRBD1 (5 bases). The CDR3 is 12 amino acids. Trimming stripped 2 bases from V and 7 bases from J, with 8 bases between. Looked up from germline, CDR1 is MDHEN and CDR2 is SYDVKM. This chain's CDR3 is CASSLGDLEAFF. CDR3 nucleotide sequence: TGTGCCAGCAGTTTAGGGGACCTTGAAGCTTTCTTT.

DNA of the CDR3: TGCGCCAGCAGCCAAGTTGGAGGGAATCAAGAGACCCAGTACTTC. Amino acids: CASSQVGGNQETQYF. This rearrangement joins TRBV4-1 to TRBJ2-5, with D perhaps matching TRBD2 (6 bases). The germline V and J ends were trimmed by 1 base and 2 bases, with 11 bases remaining between them. Germline V gene data show CDR1 as MGHRA and CDR2 as YSYEKL. The CDR3 is made up of 15 amino acids.

The gene calls are TRBV2 and TRBJ1-2; no reliable D call. Germline lookup yields CDR1 SNHLY and CDR2 FYNNEI. V was pared by 4 bases and J by 4 bases, with 10 bases between. There are 13 residues in the CDR3. The CDR3 DNA is TGTGCCAGCAGTGGCACCTACAGCTATGGCTACACCTTC. Translating gives CASSGTYSYGYTF.

The V call is TRBV7-9, the J call TRBJ2-7; D remains ambiguous. Germline CDR1 reads SEHNR; CDR2 reads FQNEAQ (reference sequence). Deletions cut 10 bases from V and 7 bases from J, with 20 bases between. The CDR3 runs 13 residues. CDR3 region: CATDTTFSGEQYF. DNA of the CDR3: TGTGCCACCGATACCACCTTTTCGGGTGAGCAGTACTTC.

This clone was detected a few times. The chain combines TRBV30 with TRBJ2-7; 9 bases are shared with TRBD2. The CDR3 runs 13 residues. V shed 1 base and J 5 bases; nucleotides not matched to a gene: 3. The germline gives CDR1 GTSNPN, CDR2 SVGIG (reference sequence). This chain's CDR3 is CAWSAASGNEQYF. The CDR3 nucleotides read TGTGCCTGGAGTGCGGCTAGCGGGAACGAGCAGTACTTC. Looking up the rest from reference TRBV30 and TRBJ2-7 gives the full variable domain: SQTIHQWPATLVQPVGSPLSLECTVEGTSNPNLYWYRQAAGRGLQLLFYSVGIGQISSEVPQNLSASRPQDRQFILSSKKLLLSDSGFYLCAWSAASGNEQYFGPGTRLTVT.

The chain is built from TRBV9 and TRBJ2-7; D ambiguous. Germline V gives CDR1 SGDLS, CDR2 YYNGEE. V shed 0 bases and J shed 1 base, with 11 bases lying between them. This CDR3 has 15 residues. The DNA of the CDR3 is TGTGCCAGCAGCGTAGCGGCAGCCCAATCCTACGAGCAGTACTTC. It specifies CASSVAAAQSYEQYF.

The chain combines TRBV2 with TRBJ2-7; 8 bases fit TRBD1. The CDR3 is 13 amino acids. Germline CDR1 SNHLY, CDR2 FYNNEI. The V and J ends lost 3 bases and 9 bases, in that order; junction bases with no gene match: 7. The CDR3 DNA sequence: TGTGCCAGCAGTGAGAGGTCAGGGGGCGGGCAGTACTTC. Translating it yields CASSERSGGGQYF.